This TCR beta chain was found in a study of spatial heterogeneity in lung cancer. The wider study: There were consistently more beta-chain sequences detected than alpha-chain sequences. Study outcomes and limitations: Ubiquitous expanded tumor TCRs surfaced in blood more at resection than they did at follow-up.

At least ten counts were recorded for this clonotype. Its antigen is unknown. CDR3 length: 14 residues. Trimming took 1 base from V and 2 from J; bases not matched to a gene: 2. The presence of a unique molecular identifier marked each TCR cDNA molecule. Each CDR3 protein gets one entry after TCRdb re-called the 5' RACE reads with MiXCR. The sample includes under 20,000 distinct CDR3 sequences, 9.2% of them seen just once. This sample's time point: blood at routine non-recurrence follow-up after resection. TCRs were sequenced from unsorted whole RNA of tumor, nontumor lung or PBMC. This sequence was found in a male donor with early-stage non-small cell lung cancer. The genes are TRBV12-3 or TRBV12-4 and TRBJ2-7; 7 bases fit TRBD2. The specimen was PBMCs, collected at follow-up. The CDR3 is CASSLGGGPYEQYF. In DNA, the CDR3 is TGTGCCAGCAGTTTAGGCGGGGGACCCTACGAGCAGTACTTC.